A single sample gave rise to the 20 T cell receptor beta chains below, sequenced in a study of shared clonotypes between healthy human individuals. Only in-frame clones appear in the TCRdb table, and some are missing; sequencing was by immunoSEQ multiplex PCR. The repertoire holds just under 350,000 clones, with around 79% as singletons. Sequences were obtained from memory CD4+ T cells sorted from blood. The sample's subset: CD45RA-negative fraction. Source of these receptors: a man aged 30 to 45 in good health.

This clone was recorded only once. V and J are TRBV5-1 and TRBJ2-1, with TRBD2 matching 8 bases. Germline lookup yields CDR1 SGHRS and CDR2 YFSETQ. The CDR3 extends over 15 amino acids. V dropped 0 bases and J dropped 9; count of bases not matched to a gene: 8. The DNA of the CDR3 is TGCGCCAGCAGCTTGGAAGCGGGAGACGTCGCTGAGCAGTTCTTC. Amino acids: CASSLEAGDVAEQFF.

The chain has TRBV6-5 and TRBJ2-1; a possible D gene is TRBD1 (6 bases). The CDR3 consists of 13 residues. Germline values: CDR1 MNHEY, CDR2 SVGAGI. Trimming left V 2 bases short and J 6 bases short, with 8 bases between. The CDR3 nucleotides read TGTGCCAGCAGTTACGTCAGGGGCAATGAGCAGTTCTTC. This gives the protein CASSYVRGNEQFF.

This chain connects TRBV11-2 to TRBJ1-1; D gene ambiguous. Trimming stripped 2 bases from V and 0 bases from J, with 4 bases between. Germline V CDR1 and CDR2: SGHAT, FQNNGV. The CDR3 contains 13 residues. Written as DNA, the CDR3 is TGTGCCAGCAGCTTACAGTTGAACACTGAAGCTTTCTTT. It encodes CASSLQLNTEAFF.

The rearrangement uses TRBV7-2 and TRBJ2-1; D is perhaps TRBD2 (5 bases). Trimming removed 8 bases at V and 0 bases at J, with 17 bases between. The CDR3 extends over 16 amino acids. Germline V gene lookup returns CDR1 SGHTA and CDR2 FQGNSA. This CDR3 is CASSRVGTSSYNEQFF. In DNA, the CDR3 is TGTGCCAGCTCCAGAGTTGGAACTAGCTCCTACAATGAGCAGTTCTTC.

This clone showed up just a few times. The chain carries TRBV6-1 and TRBJ2-1, with a tentative D call TRBD1 (5 bases). Germline loops: CDR1 MNHNS, CDR2 SASEGT. The CDR3 is made up of 15 amino acids. The V end was cut by 6 bases, the J end by 4 bases, with 16 bases between. As DNA, the CDR3 is TGTGCCAGCAGCCCACAACGCGACAGATACAATGAGCAGTTCTTC. Residues: CASSPQRDRYNEQFF.

The chain has TRBV12-5 and TRBJ2-3; perhaps TRBD2 as D (6 bases). Trimming shortened V by 3 bases and J by 5 bases, and 15 bases separated the two germline ends. Per the germline V gene, CDR1 is LGHNT and CDR2 is FRNRAP. This CDR3 has 15 amino acids. CDR3 bases: TGTGCTAGTGGTTTAGATTCTTGGGAGGAAGATACGCAGTATTTT. Translation: CASGLDSWEEDTQYF. Combining the CDR3 with reference TRBV12-5 and TRBJ2-3 gives the whole variable domain DARVTQTPRHKVTEMGQEVTMRCQPILGHNTVFWYRQTMMQGLELLAYFRNRAPLDDSGMPKDRFSAEMPDATLATLKIQPSEPRDSAVYFCASGLDSWEEDTQYFGPGTRLTVL.

The rearrangement joins TRBV10-3 to TRBJ2-1, with a possible D match to TRBD2 (6 bases). V lost 8 bases and J 6 bases, leaving 11 bases between the germline ends. CDR1 and CDR2 from the germline V gene are ENHRY and SYGVKD. The CDR3 sequence is 12 residues long. The CDR3 DNA reads TGTGCCATCGGGCAGGGAGGCAATGAGCAGTTCTTC. Its protein is CAIGQGGNEQFF.

J is TRBJ2-2 and V is TRBV7-9, with a tentative D call TRBD1 (6 bases). The V end was cut by 5 bases, the J end by 2 bases, with 15 bases between. Germline V gives CDR1 SEHNR, CDR2 FQNEAQ (reference sequence). The CDR3 is 16 residues long. The CDR3 coding sequence is TGTGCCAGCAGCCTAGGGGGACGTCATAACACCGGGGAGCTGTTTTTT. This gives the protein CASSLGGRHNTGELFF.

V gene TRBV2 combines with J gene TRBJ1-1, with D perhaps TRBD1 (6 bases). The germline gives CDR1 SNHLY, CDR2 FYNNEI. This CDR3 is built from 13 residues. Trimming took 5 bases from V and 1 from J, leaving 8 bases between them. CDR3 loop: CASSTQGNTEAFF. The CDR3, as DNA: TGTGCCAGCAGTACACAGGGGAACACTGAAGCTTTCTTT.

The rearrangement links TRBV10-1 to TRBJ2-2, with D maybe TRBD1 (5 bases). Germline CDR1 reads WNHNN; CDR2 reads SYGVQD (reference sequence). This CDR3 is 15 amino acids long. Trimming cost V 2 bases and J 0 bases, with 7 bases left between them. DNA for the CDR3: TGCGCCAGCAGTGAGAGGGGCGCGAACACCGGGGAGCTGTTTTTT. It codes for CASSERGANTGELFF.

This sequence joins TRBV5-5 and TRBJ2-7, with unresolved D. Trimming shortened V by 2 bases and J by 3 bases, and 21 bases separated the two germline ends. Germline CDR1 reads SGHKS; CDR2 reads YYEKEE (reference sequence). The CDR3 covers 17 residues. CDR3 in DNA: TGTGCCAGCAGCTTTTTATACGGGCGACAAAGAGGCTACGAGCAGTACTTC. Protein product: CASSFLYGRQRGYEQYF.

The V gene is TRBV25-1, the J gene TRBJ1-4; 9 bases match TRBD1. From germline, CDR1 is MGHDK and CDR2 SYGVNS. V trimming: 1 base; J trimming: 8 bases; junction bases outside the gene matches: 5. The CDR3 is 15 amino acids. In DNA, the CDR3 is TGTGCCAGCAGTGAATGGGGACAGGGTTTGGAAAAACTGTTTTTT. Its protein product is CASSEWGQGLEKLFF.

This clone occurred a few times. The chain employs TRBV6-5 and TRBJ2-5, with TRBD2 identical over 8 bases. V gave up 6 bases and J gave up 4 bases; unmatched junction bases: 7. Germline CDR1 and CDR2: MNHEY and SVGAGI. This CDR3 spans 14 amino acids. The CDR3 sequence: CASRTSVNLETQYF. As DNA, the CDR3 is TGTGCCAGCAGGACTAGCGTTAACCTAGAGACCCAGTACTTC.

The rearrangement uses TRBV19 and TRBJ1-1; D possibly corresponds to TRBD1 (5 bases). The CDR3 covers 15 residues. Trimming stripped 5 bases from V and 1 base from J, with 14 bases between. The germline CDR1 and CDR2 sequences are LNHDA and SQIVND (reference sequence). The CDR3: CASSPGRQRNTEAFF. CDR3 nucleotide sequence: TGTGCCAGTAGTCCGGGACGGCAAAGGAACACTGAAGCTTTCTTT.

The chain is built from TRBV5-1 and TRBJ1-4; 9 bases match TRBD1. Looked up from germline, CDR1 is SGHRS and CDR2 is YFSETQ. V lost 4 bases to trimming and J lost 6 bases; unmatched junction nucleotides: 4. This CDR3 has 14 amino acids. This CDR3 reads CASSPWTGDEKLFF. The DNA of the CDR3 is TGCGCCAGCAGCCCTTGGACAGGGGATGAAAAACTGTTTTTT. Looking up the rest from reference TRBV5-1 and TRBJ1-4 gives the full variable domain: KAGVTQTPRYLIKTRGQQVTLSCSPISGHRSVSWYQQTPGQGLQFLFEYFSETQRNKGNFPGRFSGRQFSNSRSEMNVSTLELGDSALYLCASSPWTGDEKLFFGSGTQLSVL.

This chain connects TRBV6-1 to TRBJ2-2, with D possibly being TRBD2 (6 bases). This CDR3 contains 16 residues. Germline values: CDR1 MNHNS, CDR2 SASEGT. Trimming shortened V by 0 bases and J by 6 bases, and 14 bases separated the two germline ends. DNA for the CDR3: TGTGCCAGCAGTGAAGCGCCTCAGCGGGTTGCCGGGGAGCTGTTTTTT. It codes for CASSEAPQRVAGELFF.

J is TRBJ2-5 and V is TRBV10-1, with 10 bases that match TRBD2. The V gene's germline CDR1 is WNHNN and CDR2 SYGVQD (reference sequence). V lost 3 bases and J lost 5; bases outside the gene matches: 3. CDR3 length: 14 amino acids. The CDR3 loop is CASSDGTSVETQYF. CDR3 nucleotides: TGCGCCAGCAGTGACGGGACTAGCGTGGAGACCCAGTACTTC.

CDR3 loop: CASSEMVAGVKHEQYF. The CDR3 nucleotides are TGTGCCAGCAGTGAAATGGTAGCGGGAGTAAAACACGAGCAGTACTTC. The V call is TRBV6-1, the J call TRBJ2-7; 9 positions agree with TRBD2. J lost 5 bases, V lost 2 bases, and 10 bases had no gene match. The germline V gene has CDR1 MNHNS and CDR2 SASEGT. The CDR3 totals 16 residues.

This clone was recorded many times. The V call is TRBV5-4, the J call TRBJ2-3; no firm D call. The CDR3 extends over 14 amino acids. Germline V gene lookup returns CDR1 SGHNT and CDR2 YYREEE (reference sequence). The V end lost 1 base, the J end lost 6 bases, and 12 bases lay between the germline ends. CDR3 sequence (DNA): TGTGCCAGCAGCTTGTGGAGTGTCCAGGATACGCAGTATTTT. This codes for CASSLWSVQDTQYF.

V is TRBV6-1 and J is TRBJ2-3, with D hard to call. V shed 3 bases and J shed 5 bases, with 6 bases lying between them. Germline V gives CDR1 MNHNS, CDR2 SASEGT. CDR3 length: 12 amino acids. CDR3 amino acids: CASSEGRDTQYF. The CDR3 DNA reads TGTGCCAGCAGTGAGGGTCGAGATACGCAGTATTTT.